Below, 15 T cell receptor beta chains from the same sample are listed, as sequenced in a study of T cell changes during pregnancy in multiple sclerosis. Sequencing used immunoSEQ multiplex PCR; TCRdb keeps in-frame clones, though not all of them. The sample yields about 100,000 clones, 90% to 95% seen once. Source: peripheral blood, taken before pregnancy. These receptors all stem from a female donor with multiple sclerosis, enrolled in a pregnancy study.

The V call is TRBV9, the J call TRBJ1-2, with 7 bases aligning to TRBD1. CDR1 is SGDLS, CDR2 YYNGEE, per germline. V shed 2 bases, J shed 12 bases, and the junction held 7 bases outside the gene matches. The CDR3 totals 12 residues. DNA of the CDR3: TGTGCCAGCAGCGTTCAGGGGGGATTGGACACCTTC. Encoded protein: CASSVQGGLDTF.

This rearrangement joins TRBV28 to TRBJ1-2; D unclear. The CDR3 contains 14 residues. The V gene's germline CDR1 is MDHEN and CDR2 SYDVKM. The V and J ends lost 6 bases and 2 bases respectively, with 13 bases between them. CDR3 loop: CASRKRPQNYGYTF. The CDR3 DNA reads TGTGCCAGCAGGAAGCGTCCACAAAACTATGGCTACACCTTC.

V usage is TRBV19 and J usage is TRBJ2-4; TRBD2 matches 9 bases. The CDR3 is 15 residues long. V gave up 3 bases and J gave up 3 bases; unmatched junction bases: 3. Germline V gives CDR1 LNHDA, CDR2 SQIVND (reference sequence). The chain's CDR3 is CASSMAGGGKNIQYF. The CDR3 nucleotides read TGTGCCAGTAGTATGGCGGGAGGGGGCAAAAACATTCAGTACTTC.

Here the CDR3 DNA reads TGTGCCAGCAGTCCCGTTCGGGAGCGTCAAAGATACAATGAGCAGTTCTTC. This gives the protein CASSPVRERQRYNEQFF. The J gene is TRBJ2-1, the V gene TRBV5-5, with D perhaps matching TRBD2 (6 bases). The germline V gene has CDR1 SGHKS and CDR2 YYEKEE (reference sequence). V was cut by 5 bases and J by 4 bases, with 22 bases left in between. This CDR3 is 17 amino acids long.

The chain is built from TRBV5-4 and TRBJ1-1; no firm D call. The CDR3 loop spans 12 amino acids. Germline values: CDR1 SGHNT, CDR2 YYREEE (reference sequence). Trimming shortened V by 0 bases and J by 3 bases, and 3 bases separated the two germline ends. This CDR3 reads CASSLAYTEAFF. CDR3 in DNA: TGTGCCAGCAGCTTGGCGTACACTGAAGCTTTCTTT.

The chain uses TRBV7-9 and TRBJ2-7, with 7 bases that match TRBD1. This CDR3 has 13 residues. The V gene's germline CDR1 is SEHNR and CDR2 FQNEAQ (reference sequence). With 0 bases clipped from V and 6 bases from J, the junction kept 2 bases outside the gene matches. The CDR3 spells CASSLATGSEQYF. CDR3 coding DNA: TGTGCCAGCAGCTTAGCGACAGGGAGCGAGCAGTACTTC.

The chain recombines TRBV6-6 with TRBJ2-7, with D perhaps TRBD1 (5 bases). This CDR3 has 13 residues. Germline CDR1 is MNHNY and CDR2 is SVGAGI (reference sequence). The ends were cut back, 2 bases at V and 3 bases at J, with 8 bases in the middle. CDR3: CASSYGRDYEQYF. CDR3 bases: TGTGCCAGCAGTTACGGCAGGGACTACGAGCAGTACTTC.

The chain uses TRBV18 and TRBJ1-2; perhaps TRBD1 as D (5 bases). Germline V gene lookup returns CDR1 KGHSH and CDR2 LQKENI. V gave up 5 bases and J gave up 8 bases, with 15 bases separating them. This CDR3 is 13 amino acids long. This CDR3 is CASSAFQGEGYTF. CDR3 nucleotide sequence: TGTGCCAGCTCAGCCTTCCAGGGTGAGGGCTACACCTTC.

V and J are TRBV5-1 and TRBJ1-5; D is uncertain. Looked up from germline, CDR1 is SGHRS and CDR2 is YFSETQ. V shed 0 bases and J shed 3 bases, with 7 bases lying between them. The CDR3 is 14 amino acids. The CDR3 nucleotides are TGCGCCAGCAGCTTGGGTCTGTTCAATCAGCCCCAGCATTTT. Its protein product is CASSLGLFNQPQHF.

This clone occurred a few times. CDR3 sequence: CASSYGQGLAFF. In nucleotides, the CDR3 is TGTGCCAGCAGTTACGGACAGGGGTTGGCTTTCTTT. This sequence joins TRBV6-6 and TRBJ1-1; TRBD1 agrees at 9 bases. Germline V gives CDR1 MNHNY, CDR2 SVGAGI (reference sequence). V gave up 2 bases and J gave up 11 bases; unmatched junction bases: 3. CDR3 size: 12 residues.

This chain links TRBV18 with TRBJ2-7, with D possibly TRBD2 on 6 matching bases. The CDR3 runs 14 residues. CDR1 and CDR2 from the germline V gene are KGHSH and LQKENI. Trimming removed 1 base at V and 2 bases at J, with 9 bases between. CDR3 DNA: TGTGCCAGCTCACCACAGGAGGGAACCTACGAGCAGTACTTC. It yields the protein CASSPQEGTYEQYF. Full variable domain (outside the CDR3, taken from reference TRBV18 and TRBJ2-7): NAGVMQNPRHLVRRRGQEARLRCSPMKGHSHVYWYRQLPEEGLKFMVYLQKENIIDESGMPKERFSAEFPKEGPSILRIQQVVRGDSAAYFCASSPQEGTYEQYFGPGTRLTVT.

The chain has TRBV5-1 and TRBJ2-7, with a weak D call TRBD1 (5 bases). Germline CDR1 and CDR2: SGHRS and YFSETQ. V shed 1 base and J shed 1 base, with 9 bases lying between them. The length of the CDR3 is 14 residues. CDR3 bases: TGCGCCAGCAGCTTGTTTCAGGGATCCTACGAGCAGTACTTC. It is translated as CASSLFQGSYEQYF.

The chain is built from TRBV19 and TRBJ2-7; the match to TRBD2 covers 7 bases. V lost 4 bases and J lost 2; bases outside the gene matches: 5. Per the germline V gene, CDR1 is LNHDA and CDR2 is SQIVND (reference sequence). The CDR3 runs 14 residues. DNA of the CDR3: TGTGCCAGTAGTAAAGGACTAGTCGCCTACGAGCAGTACTTC. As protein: CASSKGLVAYEQYF.

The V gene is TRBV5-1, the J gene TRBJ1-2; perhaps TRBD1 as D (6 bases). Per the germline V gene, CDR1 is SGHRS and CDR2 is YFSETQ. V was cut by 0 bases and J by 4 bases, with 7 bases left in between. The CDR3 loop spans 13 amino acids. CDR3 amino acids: CASSLGTAYGYTF. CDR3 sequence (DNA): TGCGCCAGCAGCTTGGGGACAGCCTATGGCTACACCTTC.

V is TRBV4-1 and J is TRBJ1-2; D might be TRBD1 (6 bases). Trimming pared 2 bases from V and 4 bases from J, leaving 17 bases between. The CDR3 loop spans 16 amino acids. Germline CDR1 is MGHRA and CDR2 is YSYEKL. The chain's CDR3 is CASSQTLGTPGYGYTF. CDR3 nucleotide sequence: TGCGCCAGCAGCCAAACACTGGGGACACCCGGCTATGGCTACACCTTC.